This T cell receptor beta chain was identified during a study of blood T cell repertoires in COVID-19. Study information: Sites across the United States, Italy and Spain contributed samples from acute and convalescent COVID-19. The analysed material was cDNA or gDNA that came from T cells, B-cell-depleted T cells, or PBMCs.

In the original processing: Reference gene primer amplification in the assay estimated nucleated cell counts. Libraries were prepared by immunoSEQ multiplex PCR; TCRdb keeps only in-frame clonotypes and omits some of them. That table supplies the V and J calls and clone size; D and trimming were determined from the DNA. Of tens of thousands of clones listed, about 78% are singletons. Sequenced input: peripheral blood. The TCR comes from a human donor in a cohort sampled during active COVID-19.

This CDR3 reads CASSFFPLGGETQYF. The CDR3 DNA sequence: TGTGCCAGCAGCTTTTTCCCCCTGGGGGGAGAGACCCAGTACTTC. This chain links TRBV7-2 with TRBJ2-5; D might be TRBD2 (6 bases). CDR1 is SGHTA, CDR2 FQGNSA, per germline. There are 15 residues in the CDR3. Deletions cut 3 bases from V and 4 bases from J, with 15 bases between.